Listed below are T cell receptor beta chains from one sample, sequenced in a study of graft-versus-host responses after intestinal transplantation. Sequenced by immunoSEQ multiplex PCR; TCRdb stores in-frame clones only, minus some. The profile shows approximately 21,000 clones, around 54% of them singletons. The source was alloreactive CD4+ T cells from a mixed lymphocyte reaction culture, collected before intestinal transplant. These receptors were collected from a human patient who received an intestinal transplant. Each CDR3 is given with its conserved first and last residue. Rows give clone size only sometimes, using once, few, many, or a class for an expanded clone.

>TRBV10-3|NA
CAIRPSGASYEQYF
>TRBV5-1|NA
CASSTGQGWAGGYTF
>TRBV27|NA
CASSLKPGGPEAFF
>TRBV18|NA
CASSPVYSSTDTQYF
>TRBV2|once
CASRVGIDEQFF
>TRBV5-1|few
CASSLAGVLETQYF
>TRBV6-5|NA
CASSYATGSGANVLTF
>TRBV5-1|NA
CASSRPGQGRAGVEKLFF
>TRBV19|once
CASSTIAGGLRSYNEQFF
>TRBV27|NA
CASRWAGGLDNEQFF
>TRBV27|NA
CASSLTGGYGYTF
>TRBV19|NA
CASTRDIFQPQHF
>TRBV6-1|few
CASNPRGPYEQYF
>TRBV7-6|NA
CASSPASRARNTIYF